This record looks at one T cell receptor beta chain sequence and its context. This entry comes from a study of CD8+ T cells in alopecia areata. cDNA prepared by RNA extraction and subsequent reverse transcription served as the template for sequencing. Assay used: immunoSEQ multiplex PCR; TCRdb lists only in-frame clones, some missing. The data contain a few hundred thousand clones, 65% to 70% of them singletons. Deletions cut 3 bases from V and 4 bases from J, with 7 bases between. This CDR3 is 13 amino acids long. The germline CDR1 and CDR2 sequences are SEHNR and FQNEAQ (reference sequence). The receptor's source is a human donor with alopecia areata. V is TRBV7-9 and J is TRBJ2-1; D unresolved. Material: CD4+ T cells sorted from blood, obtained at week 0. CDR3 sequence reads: CASSFRAYNEQFF. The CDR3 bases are TGTGCCAGCAGCTTTAGGGCGTACAATGAGCAGTTCTTC.